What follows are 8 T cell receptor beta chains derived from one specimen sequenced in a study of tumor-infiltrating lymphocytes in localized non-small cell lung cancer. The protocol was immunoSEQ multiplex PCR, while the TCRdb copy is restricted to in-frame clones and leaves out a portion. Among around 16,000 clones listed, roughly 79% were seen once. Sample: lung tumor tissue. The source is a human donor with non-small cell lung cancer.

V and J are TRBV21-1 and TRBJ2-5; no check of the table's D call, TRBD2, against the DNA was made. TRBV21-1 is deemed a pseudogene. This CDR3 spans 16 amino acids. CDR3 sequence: CASQGMLAGDQETQYF. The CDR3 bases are TGTGCCAGTCAGGGCATGCTGGCGGGAGATCAAGAGACCCAGTACTTC.

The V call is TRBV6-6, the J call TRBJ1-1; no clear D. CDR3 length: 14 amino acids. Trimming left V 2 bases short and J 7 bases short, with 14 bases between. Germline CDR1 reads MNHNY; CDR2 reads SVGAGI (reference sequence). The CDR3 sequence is CASSYLRHIDEAFF. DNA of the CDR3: TGTGCCAGCAGTTACCTCCGGCACATAGATGAAGCTTTCTTT.

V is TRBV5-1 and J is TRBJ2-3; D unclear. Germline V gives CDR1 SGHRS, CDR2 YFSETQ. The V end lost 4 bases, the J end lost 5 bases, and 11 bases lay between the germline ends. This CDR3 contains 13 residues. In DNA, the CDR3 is TGCGCCAGCAGCAGGGAAATTTTAGATACGCAGTATTTT. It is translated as CASSREILDTQYF. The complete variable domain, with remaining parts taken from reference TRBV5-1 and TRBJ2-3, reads KAGVTQTPRYLIKTRGQQVTLSCSPISGHRSVSWYQQTPGQGLQFLFEYFSETQRNKGNFPGRFSGRQFSNSRSEMNVSTLELGDSALYLCASSREILDTQYFGPGTRLTVL.

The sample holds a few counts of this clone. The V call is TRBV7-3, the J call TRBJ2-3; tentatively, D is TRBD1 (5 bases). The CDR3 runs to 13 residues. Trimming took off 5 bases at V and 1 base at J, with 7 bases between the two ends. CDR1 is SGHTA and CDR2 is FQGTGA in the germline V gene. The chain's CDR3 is CASSIQGTDTQYF. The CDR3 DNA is TGTGCCAGCAGCATACAGGGCACAGATACGCAGTATTTT.

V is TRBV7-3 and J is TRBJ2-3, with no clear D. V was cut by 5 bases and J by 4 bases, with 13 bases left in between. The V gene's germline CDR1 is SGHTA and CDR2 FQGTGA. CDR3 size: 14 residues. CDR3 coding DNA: TGTGCCAGCAGCCCATGGGAACCCCCAGATACGCAGTATTTT. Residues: CASSPWEPPDTQYF.

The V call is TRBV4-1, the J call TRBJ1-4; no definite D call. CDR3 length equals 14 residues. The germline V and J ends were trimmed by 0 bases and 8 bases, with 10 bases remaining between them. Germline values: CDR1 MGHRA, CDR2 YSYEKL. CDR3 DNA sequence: TGCGCCAGCAGCCAAGACAGTTATGGCGAAAAACTGTTTTTT. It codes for CASSQDSYGEKLFF.

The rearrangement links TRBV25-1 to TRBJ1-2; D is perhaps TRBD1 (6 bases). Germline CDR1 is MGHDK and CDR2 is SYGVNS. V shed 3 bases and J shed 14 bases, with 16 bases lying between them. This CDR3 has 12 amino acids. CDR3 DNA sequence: TGTGCCAGCAGTGATCAGTGGGGGGCATGGACCTTC. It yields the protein CASSDQWGAWTF.

CDR3 sequence (DNA): TGTGCCAGCAGTTGGGAGATAAGCAAAAACATTCAGTACTTC. It translates to CASSWEISKNIQYF. This chain links TRBV5-5 with TRBJ2-4, with D perhaps TRBD2 (5 bases). CDR1 and CDR2 (germline): SGHKS, YYEKEE (reference sequence). This CDR3 comprises 14 residues. The V end was cut by 5 bases, the J end by 3 bases, with 12 bases between.